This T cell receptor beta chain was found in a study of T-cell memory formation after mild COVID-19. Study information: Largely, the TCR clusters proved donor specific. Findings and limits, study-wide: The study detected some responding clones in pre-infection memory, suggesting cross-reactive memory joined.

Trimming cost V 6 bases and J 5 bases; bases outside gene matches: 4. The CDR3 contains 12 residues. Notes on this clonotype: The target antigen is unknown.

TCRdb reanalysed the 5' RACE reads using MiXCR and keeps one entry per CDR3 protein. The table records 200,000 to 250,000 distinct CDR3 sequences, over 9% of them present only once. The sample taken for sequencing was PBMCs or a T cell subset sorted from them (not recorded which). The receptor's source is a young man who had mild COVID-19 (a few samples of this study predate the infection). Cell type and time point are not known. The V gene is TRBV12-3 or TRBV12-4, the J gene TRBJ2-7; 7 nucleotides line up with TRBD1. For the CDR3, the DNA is TGTGCCAGCAGCGACAGGGACCACGAGCAGTACTTC. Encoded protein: CASSDRDHEQYF.